The 27 T cell receptor beta chains listed next were all sequenced from one sample in a study of blood T cell repertoires in COVID-19. Only in-frame clones appear in the TCRdb table, and some are missing; sequencing was by immunoSEQ multiplex PCR. The repertoire includes a few hundred thousand clones, around 85% of them detected once, and over 3% sits in the top ten. The sample taken for sequencing was PBMCs or T cells enriched from blood (not recorded which). These receptor sequences come from a woman between 50 and 59 years old in a cohort exposed to, infected with or recovered from COVID-19 (not recorded which).

The chain combines TRBV27 with TRBJ2-6; 7 nucleotides line up with TRBD1. This CDR3 contains 17 residues. V lost 4 bases to trimming and J lost 0 bases; unmatched junction nucleotides: 6. CDR1 is MNHEY and CDR2 is SMNVEV in the germline V gene (reference sequence). CDR3 coding DNA: TGTGCCAGCAGTTACAGGGGTTCCACCTCTGGGGCCAACGTCCTGACTTTC. Translating gives CASSYRGSTSGANVLTF.

The chain combines TRBV7-2 with TRBJ1-6; TRBD1 is a possible D gene (5 bases). The CDR3 loop spans 14 amino acids. V shed 6 bases and J shed 4 bases, with 10 bases lying between them. CDR1 is SGHTA, CDR2 FQGNSA, per germline. CDR3 coding DNA: TGTGCCAGCAGACAGACAGATTATAATTCACCCCTCCACTTT. Translated, it gives CASRQTDYNSPLHF.

This chain connects TRBV5-1 to TRBJ2-4, with TRBD1 identical over 8 bases. The CDR3 has 15 amino acids. CDR1 and CDR2 (germline): SGHRS, YFSETQ. V lost 0 bases, J lost 6 bases, and 5 bases stayed unmatched. This CDR3 reads CASSLGQGAVNIQYF. CDR3 nucleotide sequence: TGCGCCAGCAGCTTGGGGCAGGGGGCGGTAAACATTCAGTACTTC.

The chain uses TRBV30 and TRBJ2-1, with D perhaps TRBD1 (7 bases). Per germline, CDR1 GTSNPN and CDR2 SVGIG (reference sequence). The CDR3 runs to 15 residues. Trimming left V 5 bases short and J 0 bases short, with 14 bases between. For the CDR3, the DNA is TGTGCCTGGTCCCCAGGGGGGAGCTCCTACAATGAGCAGTTCTTC. Translated: CAWSPGGSSYNEQFF.

The chain links TRBV4-3 to TRBJ1-2, with 8 bases lining up with TRBD1. V was clipped by 1 base and J by 1 base; unmatched bases: 5. The CDR3 is 16 residues long. Per the germline V gene, CDR1 is LGHNA and CDR2 is YSLEER. The DNA of the CDR3 is TGCGCCAGCAGCCAAGCGGCAGGGGGCTTTAACTATGGCTACACCTTC. Translation: CASSQAAGGFNYGYTF.

There are many counts of this clone. The rearrangement links TRBV21-1 to TRBJ1-2; the listed D gene, TRBD1, was not tested against the DNA. TRBV21-1 corresponds to a pseudogene. This CDR3 has 15 amino acids. The CDR3 sequence is CASSKRDNSNYGYTF. The DNA of the CDR3 is TGTGCCAGCAGCAAAAGGGACAACTCTAACTATGGCTACACCTTC.

This clone was observed once. The same CDR3 also results from other DNA sequences found in this sample. V and J are TRBV30 and TRBJ1-2; possible D gene TRBD1, 6 bases. V lost 3 bases and J 7 bases, leaving 9 bases between the germline ends. The CDR3 contains 11 residues. Germline CDR1 is GTSNPN and CDR2 is SVGIG (reference sequence). In nucleotides, the CDR3 is TGTGCCTGGAGCAACAGGGTTGGCTACACCTTC. It specifies CAWSNRVGYTF.

The chain is built from TRBV7-2 and TRBJ2-1, with D unclear. The germline V gene has CDR1 SGHTA and CDR2 FQGNSA. Between the trimmed V and J ends, which lost 2 bases and 0 bases, there was a span of 11 bases. The CDR3 covers 16 residues. The CDR3 is CASSLKAQASYNEQFF. CDR3 DNA: TGTGCCAGCAGCTTAAAAGCTCAGGCCTCCTACAATGAGCAGTTCTTC.

CDR3 region: CASSPAKAQTQYF. The CDR3 DNA sequence: TGTGCCAGCAGCCCCGCCAAAGCCCAGACCCAGTACTTC. The chain couples TRBV27 to TRBJ2-5; D gene uncertain. Trimming shortened V by 6 bases and J by 6 bases, and 14 bases separated the two germline ends. The CDR3 is 13 amino acids. Looked up from germline, CDR1 is MNHEY and CDR2 is SMNVEV (reference sequence).

The genes are TRBV9 and TRBJ2-5; the D is unclear. Germline CDR1 is SGDLS and CDR2 is YYNGEE. The CDR3 spans 14 residues. Trimming pared 3 bases from V and 4 bases from J, leaving 13 bases between. The CDR3 DNA sequence: TGTGCCAGCAGCGCCACTTCTAGTGCAGAGACCCAGTACTTC. Its protein is CASSATSSAETQYF.

This sequence joins TRBV10-3 and TRBJ2-2; D ambiguous. Trimming stripped 6 bases from V and 4 bases from J, with 18 bases between. Germline CDR1 and CDR2: ENHRY and SYGVKD. The CDR3 runs 16 residues. CDR3 sequence reads: CAISNRGTEVTGELFF. The CDR3 DNA reads TGTGCCATCAGCAACCGCGGCACCGAAGTCACCGGGGAGCTGTTTTTT.

V usage is TRBV9 and J usage is TRBJ2-5; the D gene is possibly TRBD2 (6 bases). This CDR3 has 14 residues. Germline assignment: CDR1 SGDLS and CDR2 YYNGEE. Trimming stripped 2 bases from V and 4 bases from J, with 12 bases between. CDR3 loop: CASSVGTARETQYF. The DNA for the CDR3 is TGTGCCAGCAGCGTCGGGACTGCCCGAGAGACCCAGTACTTC. The full variable domain, rest sourced from reference TRBV9 and TRBJ2-5, is DSGVTQTPKHLITATGQRVTLRCSPRSGDLSVYWYQQSLDQGLQFLIQYYNGEERAKGNILERFSAQQFPDLHSELNLSSLELGDSALYFCASSVGTARETQYFGPGTRLLVL.

Comments on this clone: Other nucleotide sequences in the sample specify the same CDR3. This rearrangement joins TRBV2 to TRBJ2-1, with a possible D match to TRBD2 (7 bases). In germline, CDR1 is SNHLY, CDR2 FYNNEI. The CDR3 extends over 15 amino acids. Deletions cut 6 bases from V and 0 bases from J, with 12 bases between. The CDR3 coding sequence is TGTGCCAGCAGCGGGGGGCCGAGCTCCTACAATGAGCAGTTCTTC. This translates into CASSGGPSSYNEQFF.

This chain links TRBV2 with TRBJ1-6; D might be TRBD1 (5 bases). The CDR3 is 13 amino acids. Trimming left V 10 bases short and J 9 bases short, with 16 bases between. Germline assignment: CDR1 SNHLY and CDR2 FYNNEI. The CDR3 loop reads CATLAVGGSPLHF. The CDR3 nucleotides read TGTGCCACCCTCGCAGTGGGGGGTTCACCCCTCCACTTT.

On this clone itself: Its ends do not fully match the called genes, so a read error is possible. The chain joins TRBV2 to TRBJ1-2; the D gene is possibly TRBD1 (6 bases). Germline V lookup: CDR1 SNHLY, CDR2 FYNNEI. The CDR3 covers 15 residues. CDR3 sequence: CASREDRRGNYGYTF. The DNA of the CDR3 is TGTGCCAGCAGGGAAGACAGGCGGGGAAACTATGGCTACACCTTC.

The table lists this clone with a count of one. The chain combines TRBV19 with TRBJ1-5, with 8 bases matching TRBD1. The junction had 8 bases not matched to a gene; V was cut back by 9 bases and J by 7 bases. The CDR3 runs 13 residues. Germline-derived CDR1 and CDR2 are LNHDA and SQIVND (reference sequence). CDR3 DNA sequence: TGTGCCAGCACTCTGGACAGGGACCAGCCCCAGCATTTT. Translating it yields CASTLDRDQPQHF.

The chain recombines TRBV3-1 (or the pseudogene TRBV3-2) with TRBJ1-5, with a weak D call TRBD1 (5 bases). This CDR3 has 14 amino acids. The germline V and J ends were trimmed by 4 bases and 3 bases, with 10 bases remaining between them. CDR1 and CDR2 from the germline V gene are LGHDT and YNNKEL (reference sequence). CDR3 DNA: TGTGCCAGCAGCCCGGGGGGGTTCAATCAGCCCCAGCATTTT. Amino acid sequence: CASSPGGFNQPQHF.

This clone was counted a single time. The rearrangement uses TRBV4-1 and TRBJ1-3, with no clear D. CDR1 MGHRA and CDR2 YSYEKL come from the germline V gene. Trimming took 0 bases from V and 0 from J, leaving 12 bases between them. This CDR3 has 17 residues. The CDR3 here is CASSQDPQATSGNTIYF. CDR3 in DNA: TGCGCCAGCAGCCAAGATCCCCAGGCGACCTCTGGAAACACCATATATTTT.

The genes are TRBV20-1 and TRBJ1-6; tentative D call: TRBD1 (5 bases). The CDR3 runs to 13 residues. Germline V gene lookup returns CDR1 DFQATT and CDR2 SNEGSKA (reference sequence). The V end was cut by 3 bases, the J end by 10 bases, with 13 bases between. The CDR3 sequence is CSASSGVGSPLHF. The CDR3 nucleotides read TGCAGTGCTAGTTCGGGGGTAGGGTCACCCCTCCACTTT.

This sequence joins TRBV27 and TRBJ2-6; tentative D call: TRBD1 (5 bases). Germline values: CDR1 MNHEY, CDR2 SMNVEV (reference sequence). CDR3 size: 18 residues. V lost 5 bases and J 1 base, leaving 18 bases between the germline ends. In nucleotides, the CDR3 is TGTGCCAGCAGTCCCACAGGCAATGGGTGGTCTGGGGCCAACGTCCTGACTTTC. This gives the protein CASSPTGNGWSGANVLTF.

The chain couples TRBV19 to TRBJ1-5; possible D gene TRBD1, 5 bases. This CDR3 has 16 residues. CDR1 is LNHDA, CDR2 SQIVND, per germline (reference sequence). Trimming pared 6 bases from V and 0 bases from J, leaving 15 bases between. The CDR3 here is CASRDIASYSNQPQHF. The CDR3 DNA reads TGTGCCAGTAGGGACATTGCCTCATATAGCAATCAGCCCCAGCATTTT. Filled out from reference TRBV19 and TRBJ1-5, the complete variable domain reads DGGITQSPKYLFRKEGQNVTLSCEQNLNHDAMYWYRQDPGQGLRLIYYSQIVNDFQKGDIAEGYSVSREKKESFPLTVTSAQKNPTAFYLCASRDIASYSNQPQHFGDGTRLSIL.

The chain uses TRBV7-2 and TRBJ2-5; the match to TRBD1 covers 9 bases. The junction had 3 bases not matched to a gene; V was cut back by 1 base and J by 3 bases. The CDR3 consists of 15 residues. Germline V CDR1 and CDR2: SGHTA, FQGNSA. Here the CDR3 reads CASSLGDRVKETQYF. The DNA for the CDR3 is TGTGCCAGCAGCTTAGGGGACAGGGTTAAAGAGACCCAGTACTTC.

The chain employs TRBV6-1 and TRBJ1-5; 10 positions match TRBD1. V dropped 3 bases and J dropped 2; count of bases not matched to a gene: 10. Germline CDR1 and CDR2: MNHNS and SASEGT. The CDR3 covers 18 residues. Here the CDR3 DNA reads TGTGCCAGCAGTGAGGGACAGGGGCTATTACGTCGCAATCAGCCCCAGCATTTT. Its protein product is CASSEGQGLLRRNQPQHF.

The V and J genes are TRBV29-1 and TRBJ1-2; tentative D call: TRBD1 (6 bases). The CDR3 extends over 14 amino acids. V was pared by 6 bases and J by 0 bases, with 14 bases between. Per the germline V gene, CDR1 is SQVTM and CDR2 is ANQGSEA. The CDR3, as DNA: TGCAGCGTGCCAGGGGCTGGGACTAACTATGGCTACACCTTC. Residues: CSVPGAGTNYGYTF.

This clone was recorded only once. The chain couples TRBV7-3 to TRBJ2-5, with D possibly matching TRBD2 (5 bases). Germline CDR1 and CDR2: SGHTA and FQGTGA. This CDR3 is built from 13 residues. With 5 bases removed from V and 5 bases from J, the gap between germline ends came to 12 bases. The CDR3 DNA reads as TGTGCCAGCAGCCGGGGTAGCTTGGAGACCCAGTACTTC. This encodes CASSRGSLETQYF.

The chain carries TRBV6-4 and TRBJ2-3; 9 nucleotides agree with TRBD1. This CDR3 has 15 residues. Germline-derived CDR1 and CDR2 are MRHNA and SNTAGT. V shed 6 bases, J shed 5 bases, and the junction held 9 bases outside the gene matches. CDR3 sequence (DNA): TGTGCCAGCAGCGCACAGGGGGCGAGTGGAGATACGCAGTATTTT. This encodes CASSAQGASGDTQYF.

The rearrangement joins TRBV9 to TRBJ1-1; TRBD1 is a possible D gene (6 bases). This CDR3 is 14 amino acids long. Germline V gene data show CDR1 as SGDLS and CDR2 as YYNGEE. V lost 4 bases and J lost 2, with 12 bases in between. The CDR3 region is CASSPDRANTEAFF. The CDR3, as DNA: TGTGCCAGCAGCCCGGACAGAGCAAACACTGAAGCTTTCTTT.